Listed below are T cell receptor beta chains from one sample, sequenced in a study of blood T cell repertoires in COVID-19. Libraries were prepared by immunoSEQ multiplex PCR; TCRdb keeps only in-frame clonotypes and omits some of them. The sample comprises about 380,000 clones, around nine tenths of which are singletons, and less than 1.5% rests with the top ten. Sequences were obtained from PBMCs or T cells enriched from blood (not recorded which). The receptors here all came from a woman aged 18-29 years who had recovered from COVID-19. The CDR3 runs from the conserved cysteine through the conserved F or W. Fields, in order: CDR3 length, V gene, J gene, CDR3 protein.

>15|TRBV5-4|TRBJ1-1
CASSLYATANTEAFF
>18|TRBV30|TRBJ1-6
CAWSYRWTLSSYNSPLHF
>14|TRBV24-1|TRBJ1-2
CATSDPATNYGYTF
>17|TRBV7-8|TRBJ2-7
CASSPEIASPSIGEQYF
>14|TRBV7-9|TRBJ1-4
CASSRGQGGEKLFF
>17|TRBV28|TRBJ1-6
CASRPGGASSYNSPLHF
>17|TRBV11-2|TRBJ1-6
CASRSTGTGEIGSPLHF
>16|TRBV30|TRBJ1-1
CAWSEELSRRYTEAFF
>14|TRBV6-1|TRBJ1-1
CASSSPRQNTEAFF
>16|TRBV19|TRBJ1-3
CASSPSGLSSGNTIYF
>16|TRBV13|TRBJ2-3
CASSIRLAESTDTQYF
>13|TRBV27|TRBJ1-1
CASSRGGSAEAFF
>16|TRBV6-5|TRBJ1-1
CASSYATGGWGTEAFF
>13|TRBV5-6|TRBJ1-1
CASSLAGLTEAFF
>15|TRBV6-5|TRBJ2-1
CASSPGLAGFYEQFF
>15|TRBV19|TRBJ1-6
CASTLRTGGHSPLHF
>18|TRBV14|TRBJ2-1
CASSPYKIRGGLYNEQFF
>14|TRBV27|TRBJ1-5
CASSLTGPNQPQHF
>17|TRBV14|TRBJ1-6
CASSQGSDHPSSSPLHF
>12|TRBV7-9|TRBJ1-2
CASSSDRDGYTF
>13|TRBV7-2|TRBJ2-7
CASSLEREGSPSF
>13|TRBV2|TRBJ1-2
CASSQQGRDGYTF
>15|TRBV6-6|TRBJ1-1
CASSNTGGVDTEAFF
>12|TRBV14|TRBJ2-7
CASSQQGYEQYF
>13|TRBV6-5|TRBJ1-2
CASSLVGAQGYTF
>14|TRBV5-1|TRBJ2-7
CASSPGQDSYEQYF
>15|TRBV2|TRBJ1-1
CASSGPGQLALEAFF
>16|TRBV19|TRBJ1-2
CASSIFVDRAYYGYTF
>12|TRBV12-3/TRBV12-4|TRBJ2-7
CASSPNPYEQYF
>15|TRBV9|TRBJ2-1
CASSVVPRDYNEQFF
>13|TRBV7-2|TRBJ1-2
CASSFGSAYGYTF
>15|TRBV27|TRBJ2-1
CASSLGAGGPNEQFF
>15|TRBV19|TRBJ1-5
CASRIGTGNYQPQHF
>11|TRBV2|TRBJ2-1
CASSDLNEQFF
>19|TRBV16|TRBJ1-1
CASSQSRALRDSLNTEAFF
>14|TRBV6-2/TRBV6-3|TRBJ2-5
CASSPDRVQETQYF
>19|TRBV14|TRBJ2-1
CASSQEYDSGTSLYNEQFF
>12|TRBV9|TRBJ1-1
CASSSRTGRAFF
>13|TRBV25-1|TRBJ1-1
CASSVPGITEAFF
>12|TRBV28|TRBJ1-5
CASSSGSGTGRF
>16|TRBV5-4|TRBJ2-7
CASSLSVGTGFYEQYF
>13|TRBV2|TRBJ2-3
CASNNGPADTQYF
>16|TRBV21-1|TRBJ1-1
CASSIRGRGMNTEAFF
>14|TRBV3-1/TRBV3-2|TRBJ2-7
CASSHRGVSYEQYF
>14|TRBV10-1|TRBJ1-1
CASSEDRGLTEAFF
>16|TRBV19|TRBJ2-1
CASSARRGLPWDEQFF
>17|TRBV28|TRBJ2-1
CASRGGAGQLSYNEQFF
>17|TRBV4-1|TRBJ1-3
CASSQPRQGAGGNTIYF
>14|TRBV5-1|TRBJ2-7
CASSLRDRTYEQYF
>16|TRBV13|TRBJ1-1
CASSLVRDRGNTEAFF
>14|TRBV2|TRBJ1-1
CASSLQGVETEAFF
>15|TRBV10-3|TRBJ1-1
CAISDAAGENTEAFF
>14|TRBV9|TRBJ1-2
CASSVGTEGYGYTF
>19|TRBV10-3|TRBJ1-1
CAISESSLTARDRGAEAFF
>14|TRBV7-9|TRBJ1-6
CASSPGQGNSPLHF